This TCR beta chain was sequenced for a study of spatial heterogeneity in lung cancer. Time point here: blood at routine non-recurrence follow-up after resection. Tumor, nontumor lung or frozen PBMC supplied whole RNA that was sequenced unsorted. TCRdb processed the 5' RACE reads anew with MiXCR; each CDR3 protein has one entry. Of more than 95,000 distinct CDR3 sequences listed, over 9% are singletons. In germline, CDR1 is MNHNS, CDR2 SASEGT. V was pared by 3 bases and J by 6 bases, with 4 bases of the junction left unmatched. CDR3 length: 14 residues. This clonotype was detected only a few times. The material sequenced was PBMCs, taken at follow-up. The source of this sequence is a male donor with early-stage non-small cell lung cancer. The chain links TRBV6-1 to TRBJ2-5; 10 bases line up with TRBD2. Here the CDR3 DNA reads TGTGCCAGCAGTGAGTCTAGCGGGGGACAGACCCAGTACTTC. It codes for CASSESSGGQTQYF.